The subject of this entry is one TCR beta chain. Antigen: not known. The data derive from a study of beta chain features in type 1 diabetes. The study's findings and limits: VDJ junctions from type 1 diabetes patients carried fewer insertions and larger deletions. An over-representation of cells with high TCR expression could result from cDNA sequencing. In all four CD4+ subsets, TCRB CDR3 length was significantly, moderately reduced in type 1 diabetes.

The entirety of the isolated RNA underwent reverse transcription, so expressed TCRB transcripts were sequenced. For naive, central memory and regulatory T cell samples, reads averaged around 3.8 million. The table came from immunoSEQ multiplex PCR; TCRdb's copy has only in-frame clones and leaves some out. The profile shows 310,000 or so clones, over 14% of them singletons. Cells sorted by CD45RO/CCR7/CD25/CD127/CD95/CD27 comprised CD4+ naive, central memory, regulatory and stem cell-like memory cells. Sequencing used naive CD4+ T cells from blood. The clonotype was recovered from a man aged 18 to 29 with type 1 diabetes.

CDR3 sequence (DNA): TGTGCCAGCAGCGGCTTAAGGGGAATTGGGGACGAGCAGTACTTC. Residues: CASSGLRGIGDEQYF. V is TRBV6-1 and J is TRBJ2-7, with D maybe TRBD1 (5 bases). CDR3 length equals 15 residues. Per germline, CDR1 MNHNS and CDR2 SASEGT. V was shortened by 6 bases and J by 5 bases, with 20 bases between the two germline ends.